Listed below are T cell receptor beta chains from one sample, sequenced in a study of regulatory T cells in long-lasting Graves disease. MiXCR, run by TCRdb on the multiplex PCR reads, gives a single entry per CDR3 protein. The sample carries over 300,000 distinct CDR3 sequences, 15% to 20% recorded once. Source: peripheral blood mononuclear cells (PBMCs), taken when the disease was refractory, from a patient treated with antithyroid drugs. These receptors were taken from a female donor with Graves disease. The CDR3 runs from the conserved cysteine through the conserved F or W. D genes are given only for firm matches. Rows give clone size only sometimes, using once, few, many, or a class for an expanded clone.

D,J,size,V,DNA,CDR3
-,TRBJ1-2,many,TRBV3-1,TGTGCCAGCAGCCAGCTCCGAGCAGGATGGGGCTACACCTTC,CASSQLRAGWGYTF
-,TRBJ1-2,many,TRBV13,TGTGCCAGCAGCTTCCATAACAGGTTCTATGGCTACACCTTC,CASSFHNRFYGYTF
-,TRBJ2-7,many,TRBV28,TGTGCCAGTTCGTCCAGGGCCTCGGGCTACGAGCAGTACTTC,CASSSRASGYEQYF
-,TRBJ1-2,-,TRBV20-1,TGCAGTGCTAGAGATCAGACCAACTATGGCTACACCTTC,CSARDQTNYGYTF
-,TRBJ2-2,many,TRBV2,TGTGCCAGCAGTGTATCACAGGTTAACACCGGGGAGCTGTTTTTT,CASSVSQVNTGELFF
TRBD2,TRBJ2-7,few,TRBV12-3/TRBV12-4,TGTGCCAGCAGACCGACTAGCGGGGGGGCCTACGAGCAGTACTTC,CASRPTSGGAYEQYF
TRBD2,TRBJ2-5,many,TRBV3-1,TGTGCCAGCAGCCAAGGGTATACTAGCGGCCAAGAGACCCAGTACTTC,CASSQGYTSGQETQYF
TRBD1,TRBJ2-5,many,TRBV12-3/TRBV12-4,TGTGCCAGCAGTTTGGCACAGGGGCGGGAGACCCAGTACTTC,CASSLAQGRETQYF
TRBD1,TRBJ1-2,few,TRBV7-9,TGTGCCAGCAGCTTAGCGGGAAAGGGGGCCCGGACCTATGGCTACACCTTC,CASSLAGKGARTYGYTF
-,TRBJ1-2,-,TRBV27,TGTGCCAGCAGTTTGTCCGGGTCCGGGTATGGCTACACCTTC,CASSLSGSGYGYTF
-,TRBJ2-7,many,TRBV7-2,TGTGCCAGCAGCTTAGCCCCCAGGGACGAGCAGTACTTC,CASSLAPRDEQYF
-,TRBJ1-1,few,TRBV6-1,TGTGCCAGCACTTCAGAGGGAGCGTGGGTTAAGACTGAAGCTTTCTTT,CASTSEGAWVKTEAFF
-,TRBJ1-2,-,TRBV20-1,TGCAGTCCGACCCACAGGGCGGGGAGCTACACCTTC,CSPTHRAGSYTF
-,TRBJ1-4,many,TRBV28,TGTGCCAGCAGTTCCCAGATTACAACTAATGAAAAACTGTTTTTT,CASSSQITTNEKLFF
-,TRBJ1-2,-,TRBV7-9,TGTGCCAGCAGCTTAGCGGAGACAGAGGGCTATGGCTACACCTTC,CASSLAETEGYGYTF
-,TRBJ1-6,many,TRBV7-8,TGTGCCAGCAGCTTCGGGCAGGCGGACAATTCACCCCTCCACTTT,CASSFGQADNSPLHF
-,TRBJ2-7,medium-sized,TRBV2,TGTGCCAGCGGGCCCTCCTACGAGCAGTACTTC,CASGPSYEQYF